The 31 T cell receptor beta chains listed next were all sequenced from one sample in a study of T cell repertoires in cytomegalovirus infection. One entry per CDR3 protein, called by TCRdb with MiXCR from the reads. This sample yields some 350,000 distinct CDR3 sequences, of which 15% to 20% are seen a single time; approximately 8% belongs to the top ten. The specimen was PBMCs. Receptors were obtained from a human donor in good health (CMV status not recorded). Some clones in this sample may be carry-over from other donors' samples.

This clonotype was counted between two and nine times. J is TRBJ2-1 and V is TRBV7-2; the D is unclear. Trimming cost V 1 base and J 4 bases, with 8 bases left between them. This CDR3 is 14 amino acids long. Germline lookup yields CDR1 SGHTA and CDR2 FQGNSA. CDR3 sequence reads: CASSLVEWYNEQFF. The CDR3 nucleotides are TGTGCCAGCAGCTTAGTGGAGTGGTACAATGAGCAGTTCTTC. The entire variable domain, with the rest obtained from reference TRBV7-2 and TRBJ2-1, is as follows: GAGVSQSPSNKVTEKGKDVELRCDPISGHTALYWYRQSLGQGLEFLIYFQGNSAPDKSGLPSDRFSAERTGGSVSTLTIQRTQQEDSAVYLCASSLVEWYNEQFFGPGTRLTVL.

This clonotype occurred many times. The chain employs TRBV7-9 and TRBJ1-2; D gene uncertain. V lost 3 bases and J lost 3, with 8 bases in between. Germline CDR1 is SEHNR and CDR2 is FQNEAQ (reference sequence). The CDR3 covers 13 residues. The CDR3 DNA follows: TGTGCCAGCAGCTTTGGAGGCCACTATGGCTACACCTTC. Amino acid sequence: CASSFGGHYGYTF.

This clonotype was seen at least ten times. The chain uses TRBV7-2 and TRBJ2-5, with D uncertain. Germline V CDR1 and CDR2: SGHTA, FQGNSA. The CDR3 contains 14 residues. V lost 4 bases to trimming and J lost 2 bases, with 11 bases between them. CDR3 sequence reads: CASSSAGLQETQYF. CDR3 sequence (DNA): TGTGCCAGCAGCTCTGCAGGCTTGCAAGAGACCCAGTACTTC.

In its sample, this clonotype was seen many times. The rearrangement uses TRBV7-2 and TRBJ1-1; possibly TRBD1 for D (5 bases). V lost 6 bases to trimming and J lost 5 bases, with 13 bases between them. This CDR3 has 13 amino acids. Looked up from germline, CDR1 is SGHTA and CDR2 is FQGNSA. CDR3 in DNA: TGTGCCAGCAGTCCTGGTCCAGGGACTGAAGCTTTCTTT. Its translation: CASSPGPGTEAFF.

Only a few counts were recorded for this clonotype. The chain recombines TRBV6-1 with TRBJ1-2; tentatively, D is TRBD1 (5 bases). V was pared by 3 bases and J by 5 bases, with 10 bases between. The CDR3 has 13 residues. The germline CDR1 and CDR2 sequences are MNHNS and SASEGT. CDR3 residues: CASSETDNYGYTF. For the CDR3, the DNA is TGTGCCAGCAGTGAGACAGATAATTATGGCTACACCTTC.

The chain is built from TRBV2 and TRBJ1-5; 7 bases match TRBD1. Germline V lookup: CDR1 SNHLY, CDR2 FYNNEI. The CDR3 spans 13 residues. J was trimmed by 4 bases and V by 8 bases; bases with no gene match: 5. The CDR3 sequence is CASGTEVNQPQHF. As DNA, the CDR3 is TGTGCCAGCGGGACAGAAGTTAATCAGCCCCAGCATTTT. The variable domain in full, completed from reference TRBV2 and TRBJ1-5, reads EPEVTQTPSHQVTQMGQEVILRCVPISNHLYFYWYRQILGQKVEFLVSFYNNEISEKSEIFDDQFSVERPDGSNFTLKIRSTKLEDSAMYFCASGTEVNQPQHFGDGTRLSIL.

The table lists this clonotype with many counts. The chain is built from TRBV7-2 and TRBJ2-1, with a possible D match to TRBD2 (5 bases). The CDR3 spans 13 residues. Trimming took off 6 bases at V and 5 bases at J, with 11 bases between the two ends. CDR1 SGHTA and CDR2 FQGNSA come from the germline V gene. The CDR3 sequence is CASRASPNNEQFF. CDR3 in DNA: TGTGCCAGCAGGGCTAGCCCAAACAATGAGCAGTTCTTC.

In regard to this clonotype: A much larger clone differs by one base, so this may be a read error. V and J are TRBV6-1 and TRBJ2-1; D may be TRBD1 (6 bases). In germline, CDR1 is MNHNS, CDR2 SASEGT. V was clipped by 4 bases and J by 2 bases, with 15 bases between them. The CDR3 consists of 16 residues. The CDR3 sequence is CASSATGHYPYNEQFF. CDR3 DNA sequence: TGTGCCAGCAGTGCCACGGGACATTACCCCTACAATGAGCAGTTCTTC.

The chain employs TRBV4-1 and TRBJ2-1; a possible D gene is TRBD2 (6 bases). V was pared by 2 bases and J by 9 bases, with 11 bases between. This CDR3 has 13 amino acids. The V gene's germline CDR1 is MGHRA and CDR2 YSYEKL. This CDR3 is CASSQRAGPEQFF. The DNA for the CDR3 is TGCGCCAGCAGCCAACGCGCGGGGCCTGAGCAGTTCTTC.

This clonotype was observed a handful of times. The chain is built from TRBV20-1 and TRBJ2-3; D unresolved. Trimming removed 2 bases at V and 2 bases at J, with 5 bases between. The CDR3 runs 12 residues. Germline V gene sequence: CDR1 DFQATT, CDR2 SNEGSKA (reference sequence). CDR3: CSARLTTDTQYF. The CDR3, as DNA: TGCAGTGCTAGACTAACCACAGATACGCAGTATTTT.

In DNA form, the CDR3 reads TGCAGTGCTAGGGCGGGAGGGCCCACAGATACGCAGTATTTT. Its protein is CSARAGGPTDTQYF. The chain is built from TRBV20-1 and TRBJ2-3; 9 bases are shared with TRBD2. With V trimmed by 3 bases and J by 2 bases, 3 bases remained unmatched. This CDR3 comprises 14 residues. Per the germline V gene, CDR1 is DFQATT and CDR2 is SNEGSKA (reference sequence).

The chain joins TRBV2 to TRBJ1-1, with TRBD1 identical over 8 bases. V shed 4 bases, J shed 7 bases, and the junction held 8 bases outside the gene matches. Looked up from germline, CDR1 is SNHLY and CDR2 is FYNNEI. There are 14 residues in the CDR3. The chain's CDR3 is CASSGTGGRIEAFF. As DNA, the CDR3 is TGTGCCAGCAGTGGAACAGGGGGAAGAATTGAAGCTTTCTTT.

This clonotype turned up a few times. The chain joins TRBV6-2 or TRBV6-3 to TRBJ2-1; either TRBD1 or TRBD2 may fit D (5 bases each). V was clipped by 0 bases and J by 9 bases, with 18 bases between them. CDR1 is MNHEY, CDR2 SVGEGT, per germline. The CDR3 is made up of 16 amino acids. The CDR3, as DNA: TGTGCCAGCAGTTACTCGAATACGGGACCAAAGCTTGAGCAGTTCTTC. Translated, it gives CASSYSNTGPKLEQFF.

This sequence joins TRBV27 and TRBJ1-2; 7 nucleotides line up with TRBD1. This CDR3 comprises 14 residues. The germline V gene encodes CDR1 MNHEY and CDR2 SMNVEV (reference sequence). J lost 4 bases, V lost 8 bases, and 10 bases had no gene match. The CDR3 loop is CASGERGRSYGYTF. CDR3 in DNA: TGTGCCAGCGGCGAGAGGGGGCGGTCCTATGGCTACACCTTC.

The rearrangement joins TRBV7-2 to TRBJ1-6; no firm D call. The V end lost 2 bases, the J end lost 7 bases, and 9 bases lay between the germline ends. The CDR3 is 14 residues long. Germline CDR1 reads SGHTA; CDR2 reads FQGNSA. The DNA for the CDR3 is TGTGCCAGCAGCTTACTGACGGGAAATTCACCCCTCCACTTT. Translating it yields CASSLLTGNSPLHF.

This clonotype is a singleton in its sample. The chain couples TRBV5-6 to TRBJ2-1; D unresolved. Trimming left V 4 bases short and J 4 bases short, with 9 bases between. Germline V gene sequence: CDR1 SGHDT, CDR2 YYEEEE. This CDR3 is 13 amino acids long. Written as DNA, the CDR3 is TGTGCCAGCAGCGGTCAGGAGTACAATGAGCAGTTCTTC. Translated, it gives CASSGQEYNEQFF.

This clonotype was counted at least ten times. The V gene is TRBV12-3 or TRBV12-4, the J gene TRBJ1-2; TRBD1 is a possible D gene (5 bases). The CDR3 is 14 amino acids. Between the trimmed V and J ends, which lost 1 base and 6 bases, there was a span of 12 bases. The CDR3 DNA reads as TGTGCCAGCAGTTTAGGACAGATGCTTGATGGCTACACCTTC. Residues: CASSLGQMLDGYTF.

This clonotype turned up a few times. V gene TRBV9 combines with J gene TRBJ1-1, with a tentative D call TRBD1 (5 bases). This CDR3 region has 14 residues. V lost 0 bases and J lost 4, with 10 bases in between. The germline V gene has CDR1 SGDLS and CDR2 YYNGEE. In nucleotides, the CDR3 is TGTGCCAGCAGCGTAGGACAGAAGGCCACTGAAGCTTTCTTT. Translation: CASSVGQKATEAFF.

The rearrangement links TRBV4-1 to TRBJ2-7, with D perhaps TRBD1 or TRBD2 (5 bases each). This CDR3 is built from 14 residues. Germline CDR1 and CDR2: MGHRA and YSYEKL. Deletions cut 4 bases from V and 0 bases from J, with 10 bases between. This CDR3 is CASSPGRTSYEQYF. The CDR3 DNA reads TGCGCCAGCAGCCCGGGACGGACCTCCTACGAGCAGTACTTC.

This clonotype was seen ten or more times. The chain uses TRBV7-9 and TRBJ2-3; perhaps TRBD2 as D (6 bases). There are 14 residues in the CDR3. The germline V and J ends were trimmed by 6 bases and 2 bases, with 12 bases remaining between them. The germline CDR1 and CDR2 sequences are SEHNR and FQNEAQ (reference sequence). The DNA of the CDR3 is TGTGCCAGCAGGACGGGACTGCACACAGATACGCAGTATTTT. The encoded protein is CASRTGLHTDTQYF.

This clonotype turned up a few times. V usage is TRBV19 and J usage is TRBJ1-5; D remains unclear. Germline lookup yields CDR1 LNHDA and CDR2 SQIVND (reference sequence). V was cut by 9 bases and J by 7 bases, with 16 bases left in between. The CDR3 loop spans 13 amino acids. The CDR3 sequence: CASALSDGQPQHF. CDR3 DNA sequence: TGTGCCAGCGCACTTTCGGATGGCCAGCCCCAGCATTTT. Looking up the rest from reference TRBV19 and TRBJ1-5 gives the full variable domain: DGGITQSPKYLFRKEGQNVTLSCEQNLNHDAMYWYRQDPGQGLRLIYYSQIVNDFQKGDIAEGYSVSREKKESFPLTVTSAQKNPTAFYLCASALSDGQPQHFGDGTRLSIL.

A note on this clonotype: A much more abundant neighbour one base away suggests this may be a read error. No conserved phenylalanine or tryptophan is present at the end of the CDR3, so a read error is the likely explanation. This chain connects TRBV6-5 to TRBJ2-3; no clear D. Per the germline V gene, CDR1 is MNHEY and CDR2 is SVGAGI. V shed 6 bases and J shed 3 bases, with 13 bases lying between them. The CDR3 runs 14 residues. CDR3 loop: CASSRYPRTDTQYC. CDR3 DNA sequence: TGTGCCAGCAGCCGGTACCCCCGAACAGATACGCAGTATTGT.

This clonotype was observed a handful of times. The V call is TRBV6-2 or TRBV6-3, the J call TRBJ1-5, with D possibly TRBD1 on 5 matching bases. In germline, CDR1 is MNHEY, CDR2 SVGEGT. The CDR3 covers 13 residues. V dropped 7 bases and J dropped 7 bases, with 14 bases sitting between them. The CDR3 loop is CASKWGREQPQHF. The CDR3 coding sequence is TGTGCCAGCAAATGGGGCAGGGAACAGCCCCAGCATTTT.

This clonotype has only a few counts. The V call is TRBV12-3 or TRBV12-4, the J call TRBJ1-5; D perhaps matches TRBD1 (6 bases). Between the trimmed V and J ends, which lost 6 bases and 0 bases, there was a span of 21 bases. CDR3 length: 18 amino acids. The chain's CDR3 is CASSPSGGSDHSNQPQHF. CDR3 DNA: TGTGCCAGCAGCCCTAGCGGGGGCTCAGATCATAGCAATCAGCCCCAGCATTTT.

The chain links TRBV6-5 to TRBJ1-2; D call uncertain. Germline V gene data show CDR1 as MNHEY and CDR2 as SVGAGI. The V end was cut by 0 bases, the J end by 2 bases, with 13 bases between. The CDR3 extends over 16 amino acids. CDR3 coding DNA: TGTGCCAGCAGTTACTCGAAAGTCGGTTACAACTATGGCTACACCTTC. It specifies CASSYSKVGYNYGYTF.

Only a few counts were recorded for this clonotype. The chain uses TRBV28 and TRBJ2-4; perhaps TRBD2 as D (6 bases). Trimming left V 4 bases short and J 8 bases short, with 18 bases between. Germline-derived CDR1 and CDR2 are MDHEN and SYDVKM. This CDR3 is built from 15 residues. CDR3 sequence (DNA): TGTGCCAGCAGTTCAAACGGGGGTGTGCGGGACATTCAGTACTTC. Its translation is CASSSNGGVRDIQYF.

This clonotype was observed at least ten times. The chain links TRBV7-2 to TRBJ1-2; no clear D gene. This CDR3 contains 14 residues. Germline CDR1 SGHTA, CDR2 FQGNSA. Trimming removed 4 bases at V and 5 bases at J, with 14 bases between. CDR3 nucleotide sequence: TGTGCCAGCAGCTCGGAGGTGCTACTTTATGGCTACACCTTC. Protein product: CASSSEVLLYGYTF. Complete variable domain (other parts from reference TRBV7-2 and TRBJ1-2): GAGVSQSPSNKVTEKGKDVELRCDPISGHTALYWYRQSLGQGLEFLIYFQGNSAPDKSGLPSDRFSAERTGGSVSTLTIQRTQQEDSAVYLCASSSEVLLYGYTFGSGTRLTVV.

This clonotype was found many times. The V call is TRBV7-2, the J call TRBJ1-3; D is possibly TRBD1 (6 bases). Per germline, CDR1 SGHTA and CDR2 FQGNSA. The CDR3 has 15 amino acids. Trimming cost V 1 base and J 2 bases, with 9 bases left between them. Written as DNA, the CDR3 is TGTGCCAGCAGCTTAGACGCAGGGGCTGGAAACACCATATATTTT. This gives the protein CASSLDAGAGNTIYF.

This clonotype was detected only a few times. The gene calls are TRBV12-3 or TRBV12-4 and TRBJ2-1; 9 nucleotides align to TRBD2. V shed 11 bases and J 4 bases; nucleotides not matched to a gene: 6. This CDR3 comprises 13 residues. The CDR3 is CAGLSGSYNEQFF. As DNA, the CDR3 is TGTGCCGGACTTAGCGGGAGTTACAATGAGCAGTTCTTC.

This clonotype was seen at least ten times. The J gene is TRBJ2-3, the V gene TRBV7-2; no firm D call. CDR1 SGHTA and CDR2 FQGNSA come from the germline V gene. The CDR3 is 15 amino acids. Trimming took off 0 bases at V and 6 bases at J, with 13 bases between the two ends. CDR3 sequence reads: CASSLALKEFDTQYF. The CDR3 bases are TGTGCCAGCAGCTTAGCGCTGAAAGAATTCGATACGCAGTATTTT.

The CDR3 loop reads CASSLGGGTYYGYTF. The CDR3 DNA follows: TGTGCCAGCAGCTTGGGCGGGGGAACCTACTATGGCTACACCTTC. This chain joins TRBV5-4 and TRBJ1-2, with D tentatively TRBD1 (5 bases). CDR1 SGHNT and CDR2 YYREEE come from the germline V gene (reference sequence). The CDR3 runs to 15 residues. V was shortened by 0 bases and J by 3 bases, with 12 bases between the two germline ends.